Listed below are T cell receptor beta chains from one sample, sequenced in a study of cytomegalovirus exposure and HLA in healthy donors. Sequenced by immunoSEQ multiplex PCR; TCRdb stores in-frame clones only, minus some. The sample shows roughly 90,000 clones, 84% of them seen only once. Sequenced material: PBMCs. The source of these receptors is a man between 18 and 35 years old in good health and CMV-seronegative. Both conserved end residues are part of each CDR3. The D gene is left open where the match is weak. The size entry is marked missing in some rows and otherwise reads once, few, many or a size class.

d_gene	v_gene	j_gene	abundance	CDR3nt	CDR3aa
TRBD2	TRBV29-1	TRBJ2-1	-	TGCAGCGTTGGGGGGGGAGAGGCTGAGCAGTTCTTC	CSVGGGEAEQFF
-	TRBV7-8	TRBJ1-5	-	TGTGCCAGCAGCTCCCCAGGGACATATAGCAATCAGCCCCAGCATTTT	CASSSPGTYSNQPQHF
TRBD2	TRBV5-1	TRBJ2-1	few	TGCGCCAGCAGCACTAGCGGGAGCCACAATGAGCAGTTCTTC	CASSTSGSHNEQFF
-	TRBV15	TRBJ2-2	once	TGTGCCACCAGCAGAGACGCTACTAGTGCCGGGGAGCTGTTTTTT	CATSRDATSAGELFF
TRBD2	TRBV5-1	TRBJ2-7	-	TGCGCCAGCAGCTTAAGGGGCGGGAGCCCCCACGAGCAGTACTTC	CASSLRGGSPHEQYF
-	TRBV10-3	TRBJ2-3	-	TGTGCCATCAGTGAGTCACGGAGCACAGATACGCAGTATTTT	CAISESRSTDTQYF
TRBD1	TRBV9	TRBJ1-4	-	TGTGCCAGCAGCCCTACAGGGGTTTATAATGAAAAACTGTTTTTT	CASSPTGVYNEKLFF
TRBD1	TRBV7-9	TRBJ1-5	few	TGTGCCAGCAGCATATCGGGACAGCTCAATCAGCCCCAGCATTTT	CASSISGQLNQPQHF
TRBD1	TRBV15	TRBJ1-2	few	TGTGCCACCAGCAGAACAGGGGACTATGGCTACACCTTC	CATSRTGDYGYTF
-	TRBV6-1	TRBJ2-7	-	TGTGCCAGCAGTGAAAGGGATCGAGGACAGAAAAACTACGAGCAGTACTTC	CASSERDRGQKNYEQYF
-	TRBV7-6	TRBJ1-3	-	TGTGCCAGCAGCCCGGGGACTAACTCTGGAAACACCATATATTTT	CASSPGTNSGNTIYF
-	TRBV5-1	TRBJ2-1	-	TGCGCCAGCAGCTTGGACCCCGGTGGCGGTGCGGACAATGAGCAGTTCTTC	CASSLDPGGGADNEQFF
-	TRBV30	TRBJ1-6	-	TGTGCCTGGAGTGTTCGTTCACCCCTCCACTTT	CAWSVRSPLHF
TRBD2	TRBV25-1	TRBJ2-7	-	TGTGCCAGCAGTGCACGGGAGGGGAGGACCTACGAGCAGTACTTC	CASSAREGRTYEQYF
TRBD2	TRBV27	TRBJ2-7	-	TGTGCCAGCAGTTTCCCCATGGGGAGGGGACTCGCCTACGAGCAGTACTTC	CASSFPMGRGLAYEQYF
TRBD1	TRBV6-1	TRBJ1-5	-	TGTGCCAGCAGGGACGGGACAGCGAATCAGCCCCAGCATTTT	CASRDGTANQPQHF
-	TRBV30	TRBJ2-6	few	TGTGCCTGGAGTGTATTATGGTCCAGGGGCTCTGGGGCCAACGTCCTGACTTTC	CAWSVLWSRGSGANVLTF
TRBD1	TRBV19	TRBJ2-1	-	TGTGCCAGTAGTGGCCGGGGACAGCCCCTCTACAATGCGCGGTTCTTC	CASSGRGQPLYNARFF
-	TRBV11-1	TRBJ2-2	-	TGTGCCAGCAGCTTAGGGCAGTCCGGGGAGCTGTTTTTT	CASSLGQSGELFF
-	TRBV4-3	TRBJ1-3	-	TGCGCCAGCAGCCAAGAGGGCAGCCGAAACACCATATATTTT	CASSQEGSRNTIYF
TRBD2	TRBV4-1	TRBJ2-5	-	TGCGCCAGCAGCCCCTGGCCAGCGGGACGAGCTGAGACCCAGTACTTC	CASSPWPAGRAETQYF
-	TRBV30	TRBJ2-3	-	TGTGCCTGGAGTGGGGTGCGGAGCACAGATACGCAGTATTTT	CAWSGVRSTDTQYF
-	TRBV19	TRBJ1-1	-	TGTGCCAGTAGCAGAACAGGGAATGGCGAAGCTTTCTTT	CASSRTGNGEAFF
-	TRBV27	TRBJ2-1	-	TGTGCCAGCAGTTTATCGCCGGTCCAGGCGTCCTACAATGAGCAGTTCTTC	CASSLSPVQASYNEQFF
-	TRBV29-1	TRBJ1-2	-	TGCAGCGTTGAACGGGGTCTGAACTATGGCTACACCTTC	CSVERGLNYGYTF